This T cell receptor beta chain came from a study of neurological immune-mediated disorders. As to time point: longitudinal time-point 1 (baseline). The CDR3 covers 13 residues. Looked up from germline, CDR1 is SGHTA and CDR2 is FQGNSA. V lost 1 base to trimming and J lost 7 bases, with 5 bases between them. TCRdb fed the 5' RACE reads into MiXCR, producing one record per CDR3 protein. The table records around 71,000 distinct CDR3 sequences, around 13% of them present only once. The TCR was taken from a female donor with HTLV-1-associated myelopathy (HAM/TSP). Sequenced input: PBMCs. This chain links TRBV7-2 with TRBJ1-6, with D unclear. CDR3 bases: TGTGCCAGCAGCTTAGGGTTGAATTCACCCCTCCACTTT. This codes for CASSLGLNSPLHF.